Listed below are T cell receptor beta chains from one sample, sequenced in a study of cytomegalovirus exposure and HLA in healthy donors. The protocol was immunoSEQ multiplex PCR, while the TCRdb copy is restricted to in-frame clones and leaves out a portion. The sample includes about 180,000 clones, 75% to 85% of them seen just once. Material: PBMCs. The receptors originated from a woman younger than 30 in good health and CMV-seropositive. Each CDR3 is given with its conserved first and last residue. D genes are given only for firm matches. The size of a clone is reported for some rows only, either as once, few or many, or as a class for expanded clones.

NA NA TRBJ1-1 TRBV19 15 CASSIDEIAGTEAFF TGTGCCAGTAGTATTGACGAGATTGCGGGGACTGAAGCTTTCTTT
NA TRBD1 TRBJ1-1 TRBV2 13 CASTGTGSTEAFF TGTGCCAGCACGGGGACAGGCAGCACTGAAGCTTTCTTT
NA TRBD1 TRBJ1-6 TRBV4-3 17 CASSQDPGTADNSPLHF TGCGCCAGCAGCCAGGACCCAGGGACAGCCGATAATTCACCCCTCCACTTT
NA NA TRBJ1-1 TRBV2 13 CASSEEQHTEAFF TGTGCCAGCAGTGAAGAACAGCACACTGAAGCTTTCTTT
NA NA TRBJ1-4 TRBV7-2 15 CASSQAGALGEKLFF TGTGCCAGCAGCCAGGCGGGGGCCTTGGGTGAAAAACTGTTTTTT
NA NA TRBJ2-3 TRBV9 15 CASSVGGQSTDTQYF TGTGCCAGCAGCGTAGGGGGGCAAAGCACAGATACGCAGTATTTT
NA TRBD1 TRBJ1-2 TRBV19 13 CASQDRGLRGYTF TGTGCCAGTCAGGACAGGGGATTGCGGGGCTACACCTTC
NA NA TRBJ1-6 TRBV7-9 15 CASSLYGGARSPLHF TGTGCCAGCAGCTTATACGGGGGGGCACGGTCACCCCTCCACTTT
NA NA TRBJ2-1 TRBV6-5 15 CASSTHRGGYNEQFF TGTGCCAGCAGTACACACAGGGGGGGATACAATGAGCAGTTCTTC
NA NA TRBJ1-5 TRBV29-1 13 CSVASGGDQPQHF TGCAGCGTTGCCTCCGGGGGAGATCAGCCCCAGCATTTT
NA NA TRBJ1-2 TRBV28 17 CASSFGRGLRSWDGYTF TGTGCCAGCAGTTTCGGCCGGGGACTGCGTTCTTGGGATGGCTACACCTTC
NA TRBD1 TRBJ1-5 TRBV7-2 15 CASSPPGQGGQPQHF TGTGCCAGCAGCCCTCCGGGACAGGGGGGTCAGCCCCAGCATTTT
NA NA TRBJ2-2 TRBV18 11 CASSSTGELFF TGTGCCAGCTCTTCGACCGGGGAGCTGTTTTTT
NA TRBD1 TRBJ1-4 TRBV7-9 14 CASSSDRGDEKLFF TGTGCCAGCAGCTCGGACAGGGGGGACGAAAAACTGTTTTTT
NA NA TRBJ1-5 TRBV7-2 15 CASRGGGYSNQPQHF TGTGCCAGCAGAGGAGGAGGGTATAGCAATCAGCCCCAGCATTTT
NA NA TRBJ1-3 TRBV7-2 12 CASSLGRNTIYF TGTGCCAGCAGCTTAGGGCGAAACACCATATATTTT
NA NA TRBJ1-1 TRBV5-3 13 CARSRTVNTEAFF TGTGCCAGAAGTCGGACAGTGAACACTGAAGCTTTCTTT
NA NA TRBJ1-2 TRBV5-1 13 CASSLQPRYGYTF TGCGCCAGCAGCTTGCAACCCCGGTATGGCTACACCTTC
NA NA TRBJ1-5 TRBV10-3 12 CAISERHSRKHF TGTGCCATCAGTGAGAGGCACAGTAGGAAGCATTTT
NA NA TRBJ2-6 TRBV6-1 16 CASSEALGAGANVLTF TGTGCCAGCAGTGAAGCGCTAGGGGCTGGGGCCAACGTCCTGACTTTC
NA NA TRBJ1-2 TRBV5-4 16 CASSLRPTGGDYGYTF TGTGCCAGCAGCTTACGGCCGACAGGTGGTGACTATGGCTACACCTTC
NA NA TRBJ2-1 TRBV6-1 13 CATQQGTGNEQFF TGTGCCACCCAACAGGGTACCGGCAATGAGCAGTTCTTC
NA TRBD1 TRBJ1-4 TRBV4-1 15 CASSQPDRDNEKLFF TGCGCCAGCAGCCAACCTGACAGGGACAATGAAAAACTGTTTTTT
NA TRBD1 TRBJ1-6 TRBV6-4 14 CASSEEGANSPLHF TGTGCCAGCAGTGAGGAGGGGGCAAATTCACCCCTCCACTTT
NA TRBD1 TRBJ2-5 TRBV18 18 CASSLDRGWSTVEETQYF TGTGCCAGCTCACTAGACAGGGGTTGGAGTACCGTAGAAGAGACCCAGTACTTC
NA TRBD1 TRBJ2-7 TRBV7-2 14 CASSFGTVSYEQYF TGTGCCAGCAGCTTCGGGACAGTCTCCTACGAGCAGTACTTC
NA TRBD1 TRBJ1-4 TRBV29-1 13 CSVATGANEKLFF TGCAGCGTTGCCACAGGGGCGAATGAAAAACTGTTTTTT
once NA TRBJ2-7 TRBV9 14 CASSVVDSTYEQYF TGTGCCAGCAGCGTAGTGGACAGCACCTACGAGCAGTACTTC
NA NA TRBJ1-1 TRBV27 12 CASSSGARGAFF TGTGCCAGCAGTTCAGGGGCCCGGGGAGCTTTCTTT
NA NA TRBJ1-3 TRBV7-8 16 CASSYDRFSSGNTIYF TGTGCCAGCAGCTACGACAGGTTCAGCTCTGGAAACACCATATATTTT
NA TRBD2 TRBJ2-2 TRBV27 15 CASSFSGGAVGELFF TGTGCCAGCAGTTTTAGCGGGGGGGCCGTCGGGGAGCTGTTTTTT
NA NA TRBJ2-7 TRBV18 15 CASSPRLAQSYEQYF TGTGCCAGCTCACCACGCCTAGCGCAGTCCTACGAGCAGTACTTC
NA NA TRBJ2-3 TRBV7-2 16 CASSLEVTVSTDTQYF TGTGCCAGCAGCTTAGAGGTGACAGTCAGCACAGATACGCAGTATTTT
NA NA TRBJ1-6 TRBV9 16 CASSVEGRAQNSPLHF TGTGCCAGCAGCGTAGAAGGCAGGGCCCAAAATTCACCCCTCCACTTT
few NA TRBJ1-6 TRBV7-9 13 CASSQEGGSPLHF TGTGCCAGCAGTCAGGAGGGTGGTTCACCCCTCCACTTT
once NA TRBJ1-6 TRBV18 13 CASSPPGDGALHF TGTGCCAGCTCACCACCGGGAGACGGGGCCCTCCACTTT
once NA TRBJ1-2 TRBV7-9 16 CASSFSYRADNYGYTF TGTGCCAGCAGCTTCTCTTACAGGGCCGATAACTATGGCTACACCTTC
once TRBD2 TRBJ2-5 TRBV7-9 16 CASRSAPGLLGETQYF TGTGCCAGCAGATCCGCCCCGGGACTACTGGGGGAGACCCAGTACTTC
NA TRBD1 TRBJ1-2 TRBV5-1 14 CASSLTGENYGYTF TGCGCCAGCAGCTTGACAGGGGAAAACTATGGCTACACCTTC
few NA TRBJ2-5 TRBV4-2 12 CASSQSQETQYF TGTGCCAGCAGCCAATCACAAGAGACCCAGTACTTC
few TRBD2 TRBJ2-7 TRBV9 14 CASSVTLAGYEQYF TGTGCCAGCAGCGTAACCCTAGCGGGCTACGAGCAGTACTTC
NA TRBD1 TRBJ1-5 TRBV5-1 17 CASSLGTGGTGNQPQHF TGCGCCAGCAGCTTGGGGACAGGGGGCACCGGCAATCAGCCCCAGCATTTT
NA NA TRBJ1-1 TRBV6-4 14 CASSTTGSNTEAFF TGTGCCAGCAGTACTACAGGGTCCAACACTGAAGCTTTCTTT
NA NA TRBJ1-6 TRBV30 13 CAWSGAISSPLHF TGTGCCTGGAGTGGGGCGATAAGCTCACCCCTCCACTTT